Given below is one TCR beta chain in context. The record originates from a study of PD-1 blockade in classical Hodgkin lymphoma. Time point noted: cycle 4 day 1 (C4D1), after less than seven weeks of nivolumab. All trial patients relapsed after autologous stem cell transplantation. The method was immunoSEQ multiplex PCR; TCRdb's version includes in-frame clones alone and lacks a portion of them. The sample yields over 50,000 clones, nearly 90% seen once. This CDR3 is 15 amino acids long. Germline CDR1 and CDR2: SNHLY and FYNNEI. The V and J ends lost 6 bases and 0 bases respectively, with 15 bases between them.

This TCR was recovered from a human donor with classical Hodgkin lymphoma. The specimen comprised peripheral blood mononuclear cells (PBMCs), sampled before the fourth cycle of nivolumab. The chain recombines TRBV2 with TRBJ2-7; possibly TRBD1 for D (5 bases). The CDR3 DNA is TGTGCCAGCAGGGCGACAGTCCTGAGCTCCTACGAGCAGTACTTC. Its protein is CASRATVLSSYEQYF. Full variable domain (rest looked up from reference TRBV2 and TRBJ2-7): EPEVTQTPSHQVTQMGQEVILRCVPISNHLYFYWYRQILGQKVEFLVSFYNNEISEKSEIFDDQFSVERPDGSNFTLKIRSTKLEDSAMYFCASRATVLSSYEQYFGPGTRLTVT.